This TCR beta chain was captured by sequencing in a study of patients and donors after allogeneic stem cell transplantation. The germline V and J ends were trimmed by 2 bases and 1 base, with 18 bases remaining between them. In germline, CDR1 is MGHRA, CDR2 YSYEKL. This CDR3 is 17 amino acids long. TCRdb used MiXCR to reprocess the RT-PCR reads, holding one entry per CDR3 protein. The data hold 150,000 to 250,000 distinct CDR3 sequences, with less than 45% observed a single time. The chain recombines TRBV4-1 with TRBJ2-7; D may correspond to TRBD1 or TRBD2 (5 bases each). The source of this sequence is a human donor who was either an allogeneic HSCT recipient or a stem cell or donor lymphocyte infusion donor (not recorded which). It is not recorded whose cells these are; they may come from a transplant donor. The specimen was blood, either unsorted or a sorted T cell fraction (not recorded which). The CDR3 reads CASSQQAPGTVSYEQYF. The CDR3 coding sequence is TGCGCCAGCAGCCAACAAGCCCCGGGGACGGTATCCTACGAGCAGTACTTC.